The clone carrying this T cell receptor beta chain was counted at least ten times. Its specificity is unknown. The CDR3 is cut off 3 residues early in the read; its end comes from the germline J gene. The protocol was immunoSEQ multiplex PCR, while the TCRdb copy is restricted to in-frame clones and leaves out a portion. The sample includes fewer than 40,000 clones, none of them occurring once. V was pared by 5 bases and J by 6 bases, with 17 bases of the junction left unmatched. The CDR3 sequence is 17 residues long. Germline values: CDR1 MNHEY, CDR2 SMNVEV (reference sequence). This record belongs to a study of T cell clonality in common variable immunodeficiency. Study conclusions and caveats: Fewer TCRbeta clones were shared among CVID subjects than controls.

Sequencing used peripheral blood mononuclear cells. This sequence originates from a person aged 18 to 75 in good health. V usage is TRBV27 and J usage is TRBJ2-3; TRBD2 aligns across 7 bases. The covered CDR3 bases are TGTGCCAGCAGTCCCCGAGGTCGGGGAGGGCCCGGTGATACG. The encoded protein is CASSPRGRGGPGDT. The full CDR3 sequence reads CASSPRGRGGPGDTQYF.